The 20 T cell receptor beta chains below all came from one sample that was sequenced in a study of blood T cell repertoires in COVID-19. Assay used: immunoSEQ multiplex PCR; TCRdb lists only in-frame clones, some missing. The sample includes approximately 300,000 clones, around 91% of them seen just once. Material for sequencing was PBMCs or T cells enriched from blood (not recorded which). These receptors were obtained from a woman between 18 and 29 years old with acute COVID-19.

V usage is TRBV19 and J usage is TRBJ1-2; tentative D call: TRBD1 (5 bases). The CDR3 extends over 12 amino acids. Germline values: CDR1 LNHDA, CDR2 SQIVND (reference sequence). V was cut by 4 bases and J by 4 bases, with 7 bases left in between. CDR3 sequence reads: CASSNQGYGYTF. CDR3 DNA sequence: TGTGCCAGTAGTAATCAGGGCTATGGCTACACCTTC. Using reference TRBV19 and TRBJ1-2 for the parts outside the CDR3, the full variable domain is DGGITQSPKYLFRKEGQNVTLSCEQNLNHDAMYWYRQDPGQGLRLIYYSQIVNDFQKGDIAEGYSVSREKKESFPLTVTSAQKNPTAFYLCASSNQGYGYTFGSGTRLTVV.

The chain employs TRBV9 and TRBJ2-3, with 12 bases that match TRBD2. Trimming removed 2 bases from V and 2 bases from J; junction bases left unmatched: 3. Germline loops: CDR1 SGDLS, CDR2 YYNGEE. The CDR3 is 16 residues long. Written as DNA, the CDR3 is TGTGCCAGCAGCGTGAGACTAGCGGGGGACACAGATACGCAGTATTTT. Translated: CASSVRLAGDTDTQYF.

The CDR3 region is CASSQGRAAFF. In DNA, the CDR3 is TGTGCCAGCAGCCAAGGCAGGGCCGCTTTCTTT. The chain has TRBV3-1 (or the pseudogene TRBV3-2) and TRBJ1-1, with D perhaps matching TRBD1 (5 bases). Germline V CDR1 and CDR2: LGHDT, YNNKEL (reference sequence). Trimming removed 1 base at V and 11 bases at J, with 8 bases between. The CDR3 loop spans 11 amino acids.

The V call is TRBV18, the J call TRBJ1-1; tentatively, D is TRBD1 (5 bases). This CDR3 has 13 residues. V was shortened by 3 bases and J by 3 bases, with 8 bases between the two germline ends. Germline V gene lookup returns CDR1 KGHSH and CDR2 LQKENI. CDR3 sequence (DNA): TGTGCCAGCTCACCGAGCAGGGACACTGAAGCTTTCTTT. Protein sequence: CASSPSRDTEAFF.

The J gene is TRBJ2-1, the V gene TRBV3-1 (or the pseudogene TRBV3-2); 9 nucleotides line up with TRBD1. The germline V gene encodes CDR1 LGHDT and CDR2 YNNKEL (reference sequence). The CDR3 spans 15 residues. V lost 5 bases to trimming and J lost 8 bases; unmatched junction nucleotides: 10. CDR3 amino acids: CASSSPGQGGDEQFF. CDR3 sequence (DNA): TGTGCCAGCAGCTCGCCGGGACAGGGTGGTGATGAGCAGTTCTTC.

This clone has only one observation. The chain links TRBV27 to TRBJ1-1; a weak D match, TRBD1 (6 bases). The CDR3 has 16 residues. Per germline, CDR1 MNHEY and CDR2 SMNVEV (reference sequence). Trimming took 6 bases from V and 0 from J, leaving 17 bases between them. The CDR3 bases are TGTGCCAGCAGGATTAAAATCACAGGGCTGAACACTGAAGCTTTCTTT. It codes for CASRIKITGLNTEAFF.

This sequence joins TRBV6-5 and TRBJ1-4; TRBD1 agrees at 7 bases. The V gene's germline CDR1 is MNHEY and CDR2 SVGAGI. Unmatched junction bases numbered 3, after V lost 2 bases and J lost 3 bases. There are 15 residues in the CDR3. The DNA for the CDR3 is TGTGCCAGCAGTTACGTGGGACAGTCTAATGAAAAACTGTTTTTT. Translation: CASSYVGQSNEKLFF.

The rearrangement links TRBV24-1 to TRBJ1-4; D unclear. Germline CDR1 reads KGHDR; CDR2 reads SFDVKD. The V and J ends lost 4 bases and 4 bases respectively, with 15 bases between them. The CDR3 extends over 16 amino acids. The CDR3 DNA follows: TGTGCCACCAGTGACTCTCGAGGGCCCTTTAATGAAAAACTGTTTTTT. It is translated as CATSDSRGPFNEKLFF.

The chain carries TRBV9 and TRBJ2-7; perhaps TRBD2 as D (6 bases). The CDR3 spans 15 residues. Germline V lookup: CDR1 SGDLS, CDR2 YYNGEE. Between the trimmed V and J ends, which lost 0 bases and 2 bases, there was a span of 12 bases. CDR3 DNA: TGTGCCAGCAGCGTAGCTCACGGGAGCACCTACGAGCAGTACTTC. It specifies CASSVAHGSTYEQYF. Full variable domain (rest looked up from reference TRBV9 and TRBJ2-7): DSGVTQTPKHLITATGQRVTLRCSPRSGDLSVYWYQQSLDQGLQFLIQYYNGEERAKGNILERFSAQQFPDLHSELNLSSLELGDSALYFCASSVAHGSTYEQYFGPGTRLTVT.

J is TRBJ1-2 and V is TRBV4-1, with TRBD1 identical over 10 bases. The CDR3 contains 16 residues. CDR1 and CDR2 from the germline V gene are MGHRA and YSYEKL. The V gene end was trimmed by 0 bases and the J gene end by 7 bases; junction bases not matched to a gene: 8. The DNA of the CDR3 is TGCGCCAGCAGCCAAGATCGCGACAGGGGGCGAAGTGGCTACACCTTC. It is translated as CASSQDRDRGRSGYTF.

The chain is built from TRBV6-5 and TRBJ2-3; 9 nucleotides line up with TRBD2. After removal of 5 bases from V and 5 bases from J, the junction contained 5 bases not matched to a gene. The germline CDR1 and CDR2 sequences are MNHEY and SVGAGI. The CDR3 runs to 14 residues. The CDR3 sequence: CASSPSGTGDTQYF. CDR3 in DNA: TGTGCCAGCAGTCCTAGCGGGACTGGAGATACGCAGTATTTT.

V usage is TRBV28 and J usage is TRBJ2-7; D is possibly TRBD1 (6 bases). CDR3 size: 14 residues. V was trimmed by 6 bases and J by 2 bases, leaving 14 bases between them. Germline assignment: CDR1 MDHEN and CDR2 SYDVKM. CDR3 sequence: CASRGGLTTYEQYF. In DNA, the CDR3 is TGTGCCAGCAGAGGGGGTTTGACGACCTACGAGCAGTACTTC.

The J gene is TRBJ1-1, the V gene TRBV30, with 10 bases matching TRBD1. Germline V CDR1 and CDR2: GTSNPN, SVGIG (reference sequence). The CDR3 is 13 residues long. V gave up 3 bases and J gave up 6 bases; unmatched junction bases: 4. CDR3 in DNA: TGTGCCTGGAGGGACAGGGGGGTTGCTGAAGCTTTCTTT. Translated: CAWRDRGVAEAFF.

The chain uses TRBV6-5 and TRBJ2-3; perhaps TRBD1 as D (6 bases). CDR1 is MNHEY and CDR2 is SVGAGI in the germline V gene. CDR3 length equals 13 residues. V gave up 10 bases and J gave up 0 bases, with 11 bases separating them. The CDR3 loop reads CAIQGHSTDTQYF. The CDR3, as DNA: TGTGCCATTCAGGGGCATAGCACAGATACGCAGTATTTT.

The chain employs TRBV6-4 and TRBJ1-2; 7 nucleotides match TRBD1. The CDR3 spans 15 residues. The V and J ends lost 7 bases and 6 bases, in that order; junction bases with no gene match: 14. Per germline, CDR1 MRHNA and CDR2 SNTAGT. CDR3 region: CASMDPGQPFNGYTF. CDR3 nucleotides: TGTGCCAGCATGGACCCGGGACAGCCCTTTAATGGCTACACCTTC.

The chain combines TRBV7-9 with TRBJ2-1, with 9 bases lining up with TRBD2. Germline values: CDR1 SEHNR, CDR2 FQNEAQ (reference sequence). The junction had 8 bases not matched to a gene; V was cut back by 4 bases and J by 10 bases. The CDR3 contains 14 residues. The CDR3 sequence: CASSSAGGAEEQFF. Written as DNA, the CDR3 is TGTGCCAGCAGCTCAGCGGGAGGTGCGGAAGAGCAGTTCTTC.

The V gene is TRBV29-1, the J gene TRBJ1-4, with D possibly matching TRBD1 (5 bases). The germline V and J ends were trimmed by 0 bases and 6 bases, with 14 bases remaining between them. Per the germline V gene, CDR1 is SQVTM and CDR2 is ANQGSEA. The CDR3 has 15 residues. CDR3 protein: CSVEDGRETHEKLFF. CDR3 coding DNA: TGCAGCGTTGAAGATGGCAGGGAAACCCATGAAAAACTGTTTTTT.

This chain uses TRBV30 with TRBJ1-1; D is unclear. The CDR3 spans 12 residues. Germline CDR1 GTSNPN, CDR2 SVGIG (reference sequence). The V and J ends lost 8 bases and 6 bases respectively, with 16 bases between them. DNA for the CDR3: TGTGCCCGAACGGGCCCCGGGGCTGAAGCTTTCTTT. Its translation is CARTGPGAEAFF.

The genes are TRBV25-1 and TRBJ2-7, with D unclear. From germline, CDR1 is MGHDK and CDR2 SYGVNS. This CDR3 spans 13 amino acids. The ends were cut back, 1 base at V and 3 bases at J, with 7 bases in the middle. CDR3 sequence: CASSELGVYEQYF. DNA for the CDR3: TGTGCCAGCAGTGAATTAGGAGTCTACGAGCAGTACTTC.

This sequence joins TRBV28 and TRBJ2-1, with D possibly matching TRBD2 (6 bases). Deletions cut 5 bases from V and 4 bases from J, with 15 bases between. This CDR3 contains 15 residues. Germline V CDR1 and CDR2: MDHEN, SYDVKM. The CDR3 DNA follows: TGTGCCAGCAGTCGGGGGTCGGGGCCTTACAATGAGCAGTTCTTC. This sequence encodes CASSRGSGPYNEQFF.